The clone carrying this TCR beta chain was seen a handful of times. Its antigen is as yet unknown. The germline V gene encodes CDR1 MGHRA and CDR2 YSYEKL. The CDR3 consists of 15 residues. Between the trimmed V and J ends, which lost 1 base and 7 bases, there was a span of 11 bases. The sample originates from a study of T cells in Graves' hyperthyroidism and ophthalmopathy. Authors of the study amplified TCR beta CDR3 regions from RNA transcripts. First-round RT-PCR with HTBI primers amplified the TCR CDR3 region. In TCRdb, the multiplex PCR reads were re-called with MiXCR into one record per CDR3 protein. The sample has around 690,000 distinct CDR3 sequences; roughly 17% are singletons. Each 10 ml fresh peripheral blood draw supplied the PBMCs. Overall study results and limits: From stable hyperthyroidism, ophthalmopathy was separated by a 13 V-J model. Model predictions of ophthalmopathy came a median around 7.1 months before onset. Blood samples included most of the expanded thyroid clonotypes exceeding 0.001.

The V gene is TRBV4-1, the J gene TRBJ1-6; no firm D call. The sequence was obtained from a man aged 50-60 years with Graves' hyperthyroidism. The specimen sequenced was blood. The chain's CDR3 is CASSQGAGGNSPLHF. CDR3 DNA sequence: TGCGCCAGCAGCCAAGGCGCAGGCGGAAATTCACCCCTCCACTTT.